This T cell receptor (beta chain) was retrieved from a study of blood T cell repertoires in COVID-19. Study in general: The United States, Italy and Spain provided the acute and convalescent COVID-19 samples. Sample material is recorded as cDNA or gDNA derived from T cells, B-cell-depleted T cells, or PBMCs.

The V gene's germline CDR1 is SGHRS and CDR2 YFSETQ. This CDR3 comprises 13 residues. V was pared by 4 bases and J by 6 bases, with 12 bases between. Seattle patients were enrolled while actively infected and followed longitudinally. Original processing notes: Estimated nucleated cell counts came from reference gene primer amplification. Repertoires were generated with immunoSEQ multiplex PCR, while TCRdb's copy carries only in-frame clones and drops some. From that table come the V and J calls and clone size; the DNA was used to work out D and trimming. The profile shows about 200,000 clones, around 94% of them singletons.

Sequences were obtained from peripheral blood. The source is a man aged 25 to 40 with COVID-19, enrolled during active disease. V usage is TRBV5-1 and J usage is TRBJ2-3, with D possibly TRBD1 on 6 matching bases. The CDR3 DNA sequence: TGCGCCAGCAGCCCACAGGGAGCCGATACGCAGTATTTT. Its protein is CASSPQGADTQYF.